This TCR beta chain comes out of a study of cytomegalovirus exposure and HLA in healthy donors. Sequenced by immunoSEQ multiplex PCR; TCRdb stores in-frame clones only, minus some. The sample has approximately 20,000 clones; around 96% are singletons. Per germline, CDR1 SGHVS and CDR2 FNYEAQ. Trimming cost V 3 bases and J 5 bases; bases outside gene matches: 5. The CDR3 length is 14 residues. The J gene is TRBJ1-1, the V gene TRBV7-6, with 8 bases matching TRBD1. The material sequenced was PBMCs. The receptor's source is a man younger than 45 in good health and CMV-seropositive. CDR3 in DNA: TGTGCCAGCAGCTTCACAGGGGGTGGGACTGAAGCTTTCTTT. This gives the protein CASSFTGGGTEAFF.